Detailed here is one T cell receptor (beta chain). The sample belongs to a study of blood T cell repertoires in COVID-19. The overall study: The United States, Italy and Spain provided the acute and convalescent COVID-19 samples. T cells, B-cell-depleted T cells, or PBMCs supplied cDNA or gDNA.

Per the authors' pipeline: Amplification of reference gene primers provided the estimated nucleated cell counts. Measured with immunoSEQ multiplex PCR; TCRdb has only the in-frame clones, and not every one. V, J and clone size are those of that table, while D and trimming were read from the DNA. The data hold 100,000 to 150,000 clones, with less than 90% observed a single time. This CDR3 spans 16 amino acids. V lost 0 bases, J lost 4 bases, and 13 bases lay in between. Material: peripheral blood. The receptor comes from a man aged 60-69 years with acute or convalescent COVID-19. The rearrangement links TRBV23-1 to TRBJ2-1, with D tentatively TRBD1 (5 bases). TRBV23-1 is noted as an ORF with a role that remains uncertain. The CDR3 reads CASSQSETGIYNEQFF. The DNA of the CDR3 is TGCGCCAGCAGTCAATCGGAAACAGGTATATACAATGAGCAGTTCTTC.